These 11 T cell receptor beta chains were all obtained from the same sample, sequenced in a study of blood T cell repertoires in COVID-19. Clones were read by immunoSEQ multiplex PCR, and TCRdb kept only the in-frame ones, dropping some. The data show about 40,000 clones, around 83% seen once. The material sequenced was peripheral blood. Source of these receptors: a human donor in a cohort sampled during active COVID-19.

The chain employs TRBV9 and TRBJ1-6, with a weak D call TRBD1 (5 bases). Germline lookup yields CDR1 SGDLS and CDR2 YYNGEE. The CDR3 runs to 13 residues. Trimming left V 3 bases short and J 7 bases short, with 8 bases between. CDR3 bases: TGTGCCAGCAGCGAAGGGGCGAATTCACCCCTCCACTTT. Its translation is CASSEGANSPLHF.

J is TRBJ2-3 and V is TRBV6-5, with 8 bases fitting TRBD2. Unmatched junction bases numbered 10, after V lost 6 bases and J lost 8 bases. There are 14 residues in the CDR3. Germline V CDR1 and CDR2: MNHEY, SVGAGI. The CDR3 reads CASRESGGHGTQYF. As DNA, the CDR3 is TGTGCCAGCAGAGAGTCGGGGGGGCATGGTACGCAGTATTTT.

This chain links TRBV19 with TRBJ2-2; 9 bases fit TRBD2. The CDR3 extends over 16 amino acids. Germline values: CDR1 LNHDA, CDR2 SQIVND (reference sequence). The J segment lost 1 base and the V segment lost 5 bases, leaving 5 bases of the junction unmatched. As DNA, the CDR3 is TGTGCCAGTAGTTCGAGACTAGCGGTGAACACCGGGGAGCTGTTTTTT. Its translation is CASSSRLAVNTGELFF.

The genes are TRBV20-1 and TRBJ1-2, with D uncertain. With 2 bases removed from V and 6 bases from J, the gap between germline ends came to 7 bases. The CDR3 is made up of 11 amino acids. Per the germline V gene, CDR1 is DFQATT and CDR2 is SNEGSKA (reference sequence). The DNA for the CDR3 is TGCAGTGCTAGATTGAGGGATGGCTACACCTTC. It codes for CSARLRDGYTF.

The CDR3 sequence is CASSEKYNSPLHF. The CDR3 DNA reads as TGTGCCAGTAGCGAAAAATATAATTCACCCCTCCACTTT. This chain joins TRBV27 and TRBJ1-6; D remains unclear. Germline loops: CDR1 MNHEY, CDR2 SMNVEV (reference sequence). The ends were cut back, 9 bases at V and 4 bases at J, with 10 bases in the middle. This CDR3 is 13 amino acids long.

The rearrangement uses TRBV18 and TRBJ2-5, with D unclear. The CDR3 is 12 residues long. Trimming stripped 3 bases from V and 2 bases from J, with 4 bases between. Germline V gene sequence: CDR1 KGHSH, CDR2 LQKENI. The CDR3 DNA reads TGTGCCAGCTCACCCGTTCAAGAGACCCAGTACTTC. Its protein product is CASSPVQETQYF.

This clone was recorded once. This chain connects TRBV4-1 to TRBJ2-2; 10 bases are shared with TRBD2. This CDR3 comprises 17 residues. Per the germline V gene, CDR1 is MGHRA and CDR2 is YSYEKL. Trimming at V came to 3 bases and at J to 5 bases, leaving 9 bases not matched to a gene. The CDR3 loop is CASSQGPSGGGTGELFF. The CDR3 DNA reads as TGCGCCAGCAGCCAGGGACCTAGCGGGGGAGGGACCGGGGAGCTGTTTTTT.

The gene calls are TRBV3-1 (or the pseudogene TRBV3-2) and TRBJ2-7; 10 positions match TRBD1. After removal of 6 bases from V and 4 bases from J, the junction contained 3 bases not matched to a gene. The CDR3 length is 13 residues. In germline, CDR1 is LGHDT, CDR2 YNNKEL (reference sequence). The CDR3 here is CASRRTGGYEQYF. The CDR3 nucleotides are TGTGCCAGCAGGCGGACAGGGGGATACGAGCAGTACTTC.

The chain uses TRBV5-5 and TRBJ2-5, with TRBD1 matching over 10 bases. The CDR3 covers 15 residues. With V trimmed by 3 bases and J by 5 bases, 7 bases remained unmatched. Germline loops: CDR1 SGHKS, CDR2 YYEKEE (reference sequence). The CDR3 loop reads CASSWDTGQGETQYF. DNA of the CDR3: TGTGCCAGCAGCTGGGACACGGGACAGGGGGAGACCCAGTACTTC.

This clone occurred once. V usage is TRBV5-1 and J usage is TRBJ1-1, with D possibly matching TRBD1 (6 bases). Looked up from germline, CDR1 is SGHRS and CDR2 is YFSETQ. The ends were cut back, 2 bases at V and 6 bases at J, with 14 bases in the middle. There are 14 residues in the CDR3. CDR3 protein: CASSFLRGASEAFF. The CDR3 nucleotides read TGCGCCAGCAGCTTTCTACGGGGGGCCTCTGAAGCTTTCTTT.

The chain is built from TRBV12-3 or TRBV12-4 and TRBJ1-2; no reliable D call. The CDR3 is 13 amino acids. The V gene lost 6 bases and the J gene lost 7 bases, with 15 bases spanning the gap. The CDR3 DNA reads as TGTGCCAGCAGGGGGAGATCTGGTGCTGGCTACACCTTC. This translates into CASRGRSGAGYTF.